This TCR beta chain is drawn from a study of T cells in Graves' hyperthyroidism and ophthalmopathy. This clonotype is classed as large (0.1 to 1%). Its antigen is as yet unknown. Study observations and caveats: Ophthalmopathy and stable hyperthyroidism were separated by a 13 V-J model.

Under 3 months was the duration of disease in ophthalmopathy patients, who also had a Clinical Activity Score of at least 3 and a NOSPECS grade of at least 4. From more than 9.5 ml of fresh peripheral blood, PBMCs were isolated. This CDR3 is built from 12 residues. The germline CDR1 and CDR2 sequences are SGHTA and FQGNSA. The V and J ends lost 1 base and 4 bases respectively, with 4 bases between them. There were TCR beta CDR3 regions amplified from RNA transcripts. The study used the HTBI primer set for a first-round RT-PCR of the TCR CDR3. TCRdb used MiXCR to reprocess the multiplex PCR reads, holding one entry per CDR3 protein. The sample has around 370,000 distinct CDR3 sequences, about a fifth seen once.

The clonotype originates from a man younger than 35 with Graves' ophthalmopathy. The sample consisted of blood. V gene TRBV7-2 combines with J gene TRBJ1-1; D not certain. The CDR3 reads CASSLGSTEAFF. The CDR3 region has the DNA TGTGCCAGCAGCTTAGGAAGCACTGAAGCTTTCTTT.